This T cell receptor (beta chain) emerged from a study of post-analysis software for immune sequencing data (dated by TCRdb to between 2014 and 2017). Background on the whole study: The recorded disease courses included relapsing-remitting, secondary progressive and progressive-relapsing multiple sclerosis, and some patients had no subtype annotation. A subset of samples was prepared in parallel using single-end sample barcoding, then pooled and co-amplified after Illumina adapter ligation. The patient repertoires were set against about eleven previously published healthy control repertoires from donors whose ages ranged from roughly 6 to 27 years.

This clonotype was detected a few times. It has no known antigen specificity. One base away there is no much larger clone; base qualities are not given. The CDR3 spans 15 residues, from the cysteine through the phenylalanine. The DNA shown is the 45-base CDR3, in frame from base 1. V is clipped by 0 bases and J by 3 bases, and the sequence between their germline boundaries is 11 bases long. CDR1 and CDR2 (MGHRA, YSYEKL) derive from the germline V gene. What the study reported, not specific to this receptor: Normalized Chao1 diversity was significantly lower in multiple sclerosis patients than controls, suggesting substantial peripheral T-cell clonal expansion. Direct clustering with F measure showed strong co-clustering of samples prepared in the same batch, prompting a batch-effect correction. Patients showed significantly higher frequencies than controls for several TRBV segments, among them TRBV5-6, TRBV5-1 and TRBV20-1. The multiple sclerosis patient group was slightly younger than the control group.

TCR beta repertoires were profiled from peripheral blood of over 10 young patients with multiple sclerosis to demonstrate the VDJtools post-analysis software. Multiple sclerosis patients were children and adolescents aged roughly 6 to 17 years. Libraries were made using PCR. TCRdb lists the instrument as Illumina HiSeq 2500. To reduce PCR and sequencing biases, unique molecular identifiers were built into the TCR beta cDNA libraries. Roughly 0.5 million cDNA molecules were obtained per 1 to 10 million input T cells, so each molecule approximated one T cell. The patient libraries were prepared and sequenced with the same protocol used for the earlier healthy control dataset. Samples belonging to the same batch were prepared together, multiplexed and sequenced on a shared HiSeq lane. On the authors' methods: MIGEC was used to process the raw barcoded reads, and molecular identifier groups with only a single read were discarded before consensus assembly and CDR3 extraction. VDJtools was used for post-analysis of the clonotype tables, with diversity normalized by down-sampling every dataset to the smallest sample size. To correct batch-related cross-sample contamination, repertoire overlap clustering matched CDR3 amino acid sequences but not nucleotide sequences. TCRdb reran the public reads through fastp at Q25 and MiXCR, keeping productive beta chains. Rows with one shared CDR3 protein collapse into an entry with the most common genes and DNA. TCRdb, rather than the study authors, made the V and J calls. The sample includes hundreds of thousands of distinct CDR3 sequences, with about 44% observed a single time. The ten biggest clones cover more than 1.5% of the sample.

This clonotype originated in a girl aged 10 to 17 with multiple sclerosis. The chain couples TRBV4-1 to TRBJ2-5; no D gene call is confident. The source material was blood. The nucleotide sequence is TGCGCCAGCAGCCAAGATAGCCGGACCAAAGAGACCCAGTACTTC. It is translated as CASSQDSRTKETQYF.